This TCR beta chain was identified in a study of beta chain features in type 1 diabetes (dated by TCRdb to between 2018 and 2020). For context, the study as a whole: Mean age, gender distribution, total cell number and subset yield were not different between patients and healthy donors. Across all samples, about 110 million sorted cells were examined, and cell number per subset correlated strongly with RNA yield. The study compared the TCRB repertoires of sorted circulating CD4+ T cell subsets in recently diagnosed type 1 diabetes patients with those in matched healthy donors. Whereas all 28 donors provided naive and central memory subsets, regulatory and stem cell-like memory subsets were isolated from just 8 patients and about 8 healthy donors.

This clone has at least ten counts. There is no known antigen for this receptor. No clone much larger than this one lies a single base away; base qualities are absent. Here is what the overall study found, with its caveats: A moderate but significant shortening of TCRB CDR3 length was observed in type 1 diabetes patients in all four CD4+ subsets. Naive, central memory and regulatory TCRB repertoires appeared to be more alike among patients than among healthy donors. HLA sub-analyses involved small numbers of individuals, so any influence of HLA type on TCRB rearrangement remained unresolved. At VDJ recombination sites, type 1 diabetes patients had fewer insertions and more deleted nucleotides, which implies abnormalities in thymic rearrangement. Sequencing cDNA rather than genomic DNA could over-represent highly expressing activated cells, although activation and CD3 levels did not differ between groups. Shorter templates might have been favored by PCR, but patient and control samples were amplified and corrected together, so both groups would have been affected equally by any skew.

The germline V gene gives CDR1 as SQVTM and CDR2 as ANQGSEA. Its CDR3 holds 14 amino acids, cysteine through phenylalanine. Of all the DNA, just the CDR3 is kept, 42 bases in frame from base 1. The junction carries 12 bases between V and J, which are trimmed by 4 bases and 2 bases respectively. The entire amount of isolated RNA was reverse transcribed using the High Capacity cDNA Reverse Transcription Kit, so the sequenced TCRB transcripts were expressed ones. Naive, central memory and regulatory T cell samples underwent deep immunoSEQ sequencing, averaging around 4 million total reads per sample. Sorted cells were lysed in RLT buffer and RNA was extracted with DNase-treated RNeasy Micro or Mini kits, depending on cell number. To prevent cross-contamination, every cell subset was processed on its own, while patient and healthy donor samples were processed together. Using the immunoSEQ multiplex PCR, TCRB sequences were amplified from cDNA into 87-bp fragments spanning the CDR3 region. Amplicons were sequenced on the Illumina HiSeq platform. The study's own analysis went as follows. PCR bias was corrected computationally using synthetic template baselines, and reads within Hamming distance 2 were collapsed, with unmergeable singletons discarded. By aligning reads against IMGT, V, D and J genes, CDR3 length, and insertions or deletions at six rearrangement sites were assigned. Within each subset, clonotype counts were normalized to sorted cell number, and only after that were true diversity and Gini coefficients computed with the tcR R package. Repertoire sharing was quantified using the overlap coefficient calculated on TCRB nucleotide sequences. Held by TCRdb, this immuneACCESS table contains in-frame sequences only and omits some clones. Under half of the omission traces to an unresolved V gene where checked; the cause of the rest is unknown. V and J calls and clone size are copied from that table; D and trimming were computed from the DNA. The sample table contains 300,000 to 350,000 clones; only one count was recorded for approximately 8% of them. Jointly, the top ten make up around 0.44% of the sample.

From each donor, a single peripheral blood sample of approximately 110 mL on average was drawn into heparinised tubes. Using a panel that included CD45RO, CCR7, CD25, CD127, CD95 and CD27, naive, central memory, regulatory and stem cell-like memory CD4+ T cells were sorted on a BD FACSAria II. Purity was above 95% for every sorted population. PBMCs were isolated immediately by Lymphoprep density gradient centrifugation and stained directly without culture. To minimize batch effects, samples were stained and sorted in pairs, one healthy donor with one patient per experiment. The source material was central memory CD4+ T cells from blood. The sequence was obtained from a woman under 30 in good health. The chain is encoded by TRBV29-1 joined to TRBJ2-1; no D gene call is confident. The encoded CDR3 is CSVVSGKAYNEQFF. The nucleotide sequence reads as follows: TGCAGCGTTGTTAGTGGGAAGGCCTACAATGAGCAGTTCTTC.